The 32 T cell receptor beta chains in this list originate from one sample, sequenced in a study of vaccination and CD4 T cells after COVID-19. Indicated treatment: roughly 10-day PBMC culture with coronavirus spike peptide pools or control peptides (ViraFEST assay). Scientists ran DNA taken from cultured CD4+ T cells through the Oncomine TCR Beta short-read assay for sequencing. TCRdb ran MiXCR on the PCR reads and lists one entry per CDR3 protein. The table includes roughly 14,000 distinct CDR3 sequences, around 60% detected once. The antigens these receptors bind are not known. Sequencing input: CD4+ T cells from blood, cultured in vitro. The receptors derive from a human donor who had recovered from COVID-19.

The J gene is TRBJ1-2, the V gene TRBV28; the match to TRBD1 covers 9 bases. The CDR3 loop spans 14 amino acids. The germline gives CDR1 MDHEN, CDR2 SYDVKM. V lost 7 bases and J lost 7; bases outside the gene matches: 10. CDR3 nucleotides: TGTGCCAGCACCATACAGGGGGCTCCCGTTGGCTACACCTTC. Translating gives CASTIQGAPVGYTF.

This chain links TRBV20-1 with TRBJ1-1; a possible D gene is TRBD1 (5 bases). The CDR3 runs 14 residues. Germline V gene lookup returns CDR1 DFQATT and CDR2 SNEGSKA (reference sequence). The V gene lost 0 bases and the J gene lost 1 base, with 9 bases spanning the gap. The chain's CDR3 is CSARDVGENTEAFF. The CDR3 coding sequence is TGCAGTGCTAGAGATGTGGGGGAGAACACTGAAGCTTTCTTT.

The V call is TRBV24-1, the J call TRBJ2-2; no definite D call. The germline V and J ends were trimmed by 12 bases and 6 bases, with 7 bases remaining between them. The CDR3 spans 10 residues. Germline V gene lookup returns CDR1 KGHDR and CDR2 SFDVKD. The CDR3 DNA is TGTGCCCACCCGCCCGGGGAGCTGTTTTTT. Residues: CAHPPGELFF.

The V gene is TRBV27, the J gene TRBJ2-1; D is undetermined. The CDR3 is made up of 15 amino acids. The V gene lost 5 bases and the J gene lost 9 bases, with 20 bases spanning the gap. Germline-derived CDR1 and CDR2 are MNHEY and SMNVEV (reference sequence). CDR3 loop: CASSNTGSRWGEQFF. The CDR3 DNA reads TGTGCCAGCAGTAATACCGGGTCCCGGTGGGGTGAGCAGTTCTTC.

The CDR3 DNA follows: TGCGCCAGCAGCTTAGCGGACCATCGTGGCTACACCTTC. Translated: CASSLADHRGYTF. This chain uses TRBV5-1 with TRBJ1-2; D ambiguous. The CDR3 covers 13 residues. V dropped 2 bases and J dropped 7 bases, with 12 bases sitting between them. Germline V gives CDR1 SGHRS, CDR2 YFSETQ.

The gene calls are TRBV7-9 and TRBJ1-5; perhaps TRBD1 as D (6 bases). This CDR3 region has 15 residues. The V gene's germline CDR1 is SEHNR and CDR2 FQNEAQ (reference sequence). Trimming left V 2 bases short and J 3 bases short, with 11 bases between. The CDR3: CASSLSGTHNQPQHF. The DNA for the CDR3 is TGTGCCAGCAGCTTATCAGGGACACACAATCAGCCCCAGCATTTT. Together with reference TRBV7-9 and TRBJ1-5, the CDR3 gives the full variable domain: DTGVSQNPRHKITKRGQNVTFRCDPISEHNRLYWYRQTLGQGPEFLTYFQNEAQLEKSRLLSDRFSAERPKGSFSTLEIQRTEQGDSAMYLCASSLSGTHNQPQHFGDGTRLSIL.

This clonotype was recorded a few times. The chain employs TRBV6-1 and TRBJ1-2; 9 positions match TRBD1. V was pared by 6 bases and J by 2 bases, with 4 bases of the junction left unmatched. The CDR3 totals 14 residues. Germline V gene sequence: CDR1 MNHNS, CDR2 SASEGT. CDR3 bases: TGTGCCAGCAGGGAGGGACAGGGCAACTATGGCTACACCTTC. Translating gives CASREGQGNYGYTF.

This chain connects TRBV6-1 to TRBJ2-7; D not certain. Deletions cut 9 bases from V and 4 bases from J, with 16 bases between. Per germline, CDR1 MNHNS and CDR2 SASEGT. This CDR3 is 13 amino acids long. CDR3 nucleotides: TGTGCCAGTTCGGGTTCTCCTGGGTACGAGCAGTACTTC. Translating it yields CASSGSPGYEQYF.

Concerning this clonotype itself: One end of the junction does not line up with germline, which may come from a read error. V gene TRBV2 combines with J gene TRBJ2-1; maybe TRBD1 (6 bases). CDR3 length equals 12 residues. The germline V gene encodes CDR1 SNHLY and CDR2 FYNNEI. The CDR3 reads CASREGGNEQFF. The CDR3 DNA reads TGTGCCAGCAGGGAAGGGGGTAATGAGCAGTTCTTC.

The rearrangement joins TRBV30 to TRBJ2-7; TRBD2 agrees at 14 bases. The germline CDR1 and CDR2 sequences are GTSNPN and SVGIG (reference sequence). V lost 8 bases to trimming and J lost 0 bases; unmatched junction nucleotides: 0. CDR3 length: 13 amino acids. This chain's CDR3 is CAGTSGSSYEQYF. The CDR3 DNA reads TGTGCCGGGACTAGCGGGAGCTCCTACGAGCAGTACTTC.

V usage is TRBV7-2 and J usage is TRBJ1-1; D uncertain. V dropped 3 bases and J dropped 0 bases, with 5 bases sitting between them. CDR3 length: 13 amino acids. Looked up from germline, CDR1 is SGHTA and CDR2 is FQGNSA. CDR3 sequence (DNA): TGTGCCAGCAGCTTCGCGGTGAACACTGAAGCTTTCTTT. This sequence encodes CASSFAVNTEAFF.

This clonotype occurred a few times. The genes are TRBV6-2 or TRBV6-3 and TRBJ2-5; D gene unclear. Deletions cut 5 bases from V and 2 bases from J, with 6 bases between. Per the germline V gene, CDR1 is MNHEY and CDR2 is SVGEGT. This CDR3 spans 12 amino acids. The CDR3 reads CASSNSQETQYF. The CDR3 DNA sequence: TGTGCCAGCAGTAATAGTCAAGAGACCCAGTACTTC.

The chain combines TRBV24-1 with TRBJ2-5; tentatively, D is TRBD1 or TRBD2 (6 bases each). Per germline, CDR1 KGHDR and CDR2 SFDVKD. The CDR3 covers 16 residues. Trimming removed 3 bases at V and 2 bases at J, with 15 bases between. This chain's CDR3 is CATSDGGGERQETQYF. In DNA, the CDR3 is TGTGCCACCAGTGATGGGGGCGGGGAAAGGCAAGAGACCCAGTACTTC.

This clonotype was seen more than once but under ten times. CDR3 sequence reads: CASSKGTTGGDGRGNGYTF. CDR3 nucleotides: TGTGCCAGCAGCAAGGGAACTACTGGCGGGGACGGGCGTGGAAATGGCTACACCTTC. The rearrangement uses TRBV21-1 and TRBJ1-2. TRBV21-1 is assigned pseudogene status. The CDR3 contains 19 residues.

The rearrangement links TRBV4-1 to TRBJ2-3; 12 bases agree with TRBD2. Germline CDR1 is MGHRA and CDR2 is YSYEKL. This CDR3 is 15 amino acids long. V shed 1 base, J shed 4 bases, and the junction held 0 bases outside the gene matches. The DNA of the CDR3 is TGCGCCAGCAGCCAAGCTAGCGGGAGGGCAGATACGCAGTATTTT. Translating it yields CASSQASGRADTQYF.

In this sample, this clonotype turned up a few times. The V and J genes are TRBV20-1 and TRBJ1-2; no firm D call. Germline CDR1 reads DFQATT; CDR2 reads SNEGSKA (reference sequence). V lost 3 bases and J lost 5, with 16 bases in between. CDR3 length equals 14 residues. CDR3 nucleotides: TGCAGTGCTAGGCGATGGGAAGAGGAGTATGGCTACACCTTC. Translation gives CSARRWEEEYGYTF.

This sequence joins TRBV6-1 and TRBJ2-1; D is undetermined. This CDR3 comprises 17 residues. Per germline, CDR1 MNHNS and CDR2 SASEGT. V lost 8 bases, J lost 9 bases, and 29 bases lay in between. DNA for the CDR3: TGTGCCAGCCAAACCCCGTTAATCCTACAATTTCCCCGTGAGCAGTTCTTC. It specifies CASQTPLILQFPREQFF.

This clonotype was seen only once. The CDR3: CASSLEGRGVTTQYF. The DNA of the CDR3 is TGTGCCAGCAGCTTAGAGGGGCGGGGGGTGACGACGCAGTATTTT. The rearrangement links TRBV7-2 to TRBJ2-3, with 8 bases that match TRBD2. This CDR3 comprises 15 residues. Germline CDR1 and CDR2: SGHTA and FQGNSA. V shed 1 base and J 9 bases; nucleotides not matched to a gene: 9. Looking up the rest from reference TRBV7-2 and TRBJ2-3 gives the full variable domain: GAGVSQSPSNKVTEKGKDVELRCDPISGHTALYWYRQSLGQGLEFLIYFQGNSAPDKSGLPSDRFSAERTGGSVSTLTIQRTQQEDSAVYLCASSLEGRGVTTQYFGPGTRLTVL.

This chain joins TRBV10-1 and TRBJ2-2; maybe TRBD2 (5 bases). Trimming stripped 8 bases from V and 8 bases from J, with 18 bases between. The CDR3 is 14 amino acids. Germline V lookup: CDR1 WNHNN, CDR2 SYGVQD (reference sequence). DNA of the CDR3: TGCGCCAGCTCTGGACTCCCTAATGGGGGGGAGCTGTTTTTT. Its translation is CASSGLPNGGELFF.

The chain uses TRBV7-2 and TRBJ2-4; a possible D gene is TRBD1 (5 bases). The CDR3 totals 15 residues. CDR1 is SGHTA and CDR2 is FQGNSA in the germline V gene. Trimming pared 1 base from V and 0 bases from J, leaving 7 bases between. CDR3 in amino acids: CASSLGGAAKNIQYF. The CDR3 DNA reads TGTGCCAGCAGCTTAGGGGGCGCAGCCAAAAACATTCAGTACTTC.

The chain is built from TRBV6-1 and TRBJ1-2, with D perhaps TRBD1 (6 bases). Germline V gene sequence: CDR1 MNHNS, CDR2 SASEGT. The length of the CDR3 is 13 residues. The V end was cut by 4 bases, the J end by 5 bases, with 11 bases between. CDR3 in amino acids: CASSVTQGYGYTF. CDR3 bases: TGTGCCAGCAGTGTAACGCAGGGGTATGGCTACACCTTC.

The chain joins TRBV6-1 to TRBJ1-1; D is uncertain. Germline loops: CDR1 MNHNS, CDR2 SASEGT. The CDR3 is 12 residues long. V shed 5 bases and J shed 3 bases, with 7 bases lying between them. CDR3 sequence reads: CASSPVYTEAFF. The CDR3 region has the DNA TGTGCCAGCAGTCCCGTATACACTGAAGCTTTCTTT.

This clonotype was seen only a few times. V gene TRBV7-6 combines with J gene TRBJ2-5; 9 nucleotides match TRBD1. After removal of 7 bases from V and 5 bases from J, the junction contained 11 bases not matched to a gene. CDR3 length: 15 residues. CDR1 is SGHVS, CDR2 FNYEAQ, per germline. This CDR3 is CASTLGTGGGETQYF. In DNA, the CDR3 is TGTGCCAGCACCCTTGGTACAGGGGGCGGGGAGACCCAGTACTTC.

The J gene is TRBJ2-6, the V gene TRBV6-5; D not certain. This CDR3 is 16 amino acids long. Trimming stripped 3 bases from V and 4 bases from J, with 13 bases between. CDR1 and CDR2 from the germline V gene are MNHEY and SVGAGI. The CDR3 DNA reads as TGTGCCAGCAGTTATAGCAGGTCTTACGGGGCCAACGTCCTGACTTTC. As protein: CASSYSRSYGANVLTF.

V and J are TRBV20-1 and TRBJ1-6; 7 bases are shared with TRBD1. Losses at the gene ends were 4 bases for V and 7 bases for J; bases not matched to a gene: 7. From germline, CDR1 is DFQATT and CDR2 SNEGSKA (reference sequence). The CDR3 covers 14 residues. Written as DNA, the CDR3 is TGCAGTGCTAAAGCATGGACAGGCAATTCACCCCTCCACTTT. It codes for CSAKAWTGNSPLHF.

The V and J genes are TRBV24-1 and TRBJ2-3; TRBD1 matches at 10 bases. The CDR3 contains 16 residues. CDR1 and CDR2 (germline): KGHDR, SFDVKD. The trim removed 6 bases at V and 2 bases at J, leaving 7 bases unmatched. CDR3 sequence: CATSSQGTGATDTQYF. The CDR3 DNA reads as TGTGCCACCAGTTCCCAGGGGACAGGGGCCACAGATACGCAGTATTTT.

The V call is TRBV5-8, the J call TRBJ1-5; a possible D gene is TRBD1 (5 bases). CDR3 length: 16 residues. CDR1 and CDR2 (germline): SGHTS, YDEGEE. Trimming cost V 2 bases and J 6 bases, with 18 bases left between them. This CDR3 is CASSFPSDVRGQPQHF. CDR3 coding DNA: TGTGCCAGCAGCTTCCCCTCGGACGTTAGGGGTCAGCCCCAGCATTTT. The whole variable domain, remainder taken from reference TRBV5-8 and TRBJ1-5, is EAGVTQSPTHLIKTRGQQATLRCSPISGHTSVYWYQQALGLGLQFLLWYDEGEERNRGNFPPRFSGRQFPNYSSELNVNALELEDSALYLCASSFPSDVRGQPQHFGDGTRLSIL.

CDR3 DNA sequence: TGCAGTGCTAGTGGAAGCGGGGGACACCAAGAGACCCAGTACTTC. It is translated as CSASGSGGHQETQYF. The chain joins TRBV20-1 to TRBJ2-5; 8 nucleotides match TRBD2. From germline, CDR1 is DFQATT and CDR2 SNEGSKA (reference sequence). With V trimmed by 3 bases and J by 0 bases, 6 bases remained unmatched. The CDR3 totals 15 residues.

V gene TRBV20-1 combines with J gene TRBJ2-7; D call uncertain. CDR3 length equals 11 residues. Trimming removed 0 bases at V and 7 bases at J, with 7 bases between. Germline V gene data show CDR1 as DFQATT and CDR2 as SNEGSKA (reference sequence). DNA for the CDR3: TGCAGTGCTAGAGATCTGACGGAGCAGTACTTC. It is translated as CSARDLTEQYF.

This chain links TRBV7-9 with TRBJ2-3, with D perhaps TRBD1 or TRBD2 (6 bases each). From germline, CDR1 is SEHNR and CDR2 FQNEAQ (reference sequence). This CDR3 spans 15 amino acids. V was shortened by 1 base and J by 6 bases, with 14 bases between the two germline ends. CDR3: CASSLVTGAADTQYF. The CDR3 nucleotides are TGTGCCAGCAGCTTAGTCACGGGGGCAGCCGATACGCAGTATTTT.

This clonotype was picked up a small number of times. V gene TRBV7-9 combines with J gene TRBJ2-5; D not certain. The CDR3 contains 15 residues. The V gene lost 2 bases and the J gene lost 4 bases, with 14 bases spanning the gap. The germline CDR1 and CDR2 sequences are SEHNR and FQNEAQ (reference sequence). The CDR3 DNA follows: TGTGCCAGCAGCTTACTTTATAGGCGTCTAGAGACCCAGTACTTC. As protein: CASSLLYRRLETQYF.

The chain joins TRBV30 to TRBJ2-5; D perhaps matches TRBD1 (5 bases). The ends were cut back, 4 bases at V and 3 bases at J, with 12 bases in the middle. Germline CDR1 reads GTSNPN; CDR2 reads SVGIG (reference sequence). The CDR3 runs 13 residues. CDR3 sequence (DNA): TGTGCCTGGACCCAGGGCAGGGAAGAGACCCAGTACTTC. It encodes CAWTQGREETQYF. Using reference TRBV30 and TRBJ2-5 for the parts outside the CDR3, the full variable domain is SQTIHQWPATLVQPVGSPLSLECTVEGTSNPNLYWYRQAAGRGLQLLFYSVGIGQISSEVPQNLSASRPQDRQFILSSKKLLLSDSGFYLCAWTQGREETQYFGPGTRLLVL.